Listed below are T cell receptor beta chains from one sample, sequenced in a study of blood T cells in healthy people across ages. TCRdb reprocessed the 5' RACE reads with MiXCR, giving one entry per CDR3 protein. Of fewer than 950,000 distinct CDR3 sequences in the sample, under 40% were seen once. The sample was blood. The receptor set was obtained from a young man in good health. Each CDR3 is given with its conserved first and last residue. D genes are given only for firm matches. Expanded clones get a size class; other rows say once, few or many, or leave the size out.

j_call d_call v_call clone_size cdr3_aa cdr3_nt
TRBJ1-2 . TRBV6-5 . CASSYSRGLGDGYTF TGTGCCAGCAGTTACTCGAGAGGTCTGGGGGATGGCTACACCTTC
TRBJ1-4 . TRBV20-1 . CSARGGQTARPEKLFF TGCAGTGCTAGAGGGGGCCAGACAGCTAGACCTGAAAAACTGTTTTTT
TRBJ2-1 TRBD1 TRBV2 few CASTELIGDSGFF TGTGCCAGCACTGAGCTAATTGGGGACAGTGGGTTCTTC
TRBJ1-2 TRBD1 TRBV19 . CASLNPGTGATNYGYTF TGTGCCAGTCTGAATCCTGGGACAGGAGCAACTAACTATGGCTACACCTTC
TRBJ1-5 TRBD1 TRBV7-9 few CASSLVGQDQPQHF TGTGCCAGCAGCTTAGTTGGACAGGATCAGCCCCAGCATTTT
TRBJ1-5 TRBD1 TRBV2 few CASSSPTGGKNQPQHF TGTGCCAGCAGTTCCCCGACAGGGGGTAAGAATCAGCCCCAGCATTTT
TRBJ1-2 TRBD1 TRBV4-1 few CASSQQGGGSGYTF TGCGCCAGCAGCCAACAGGGGGGGGGGTCGGGCTACACCTTC
TRBJ2-1 TRBD2 TRBV20-1 many CSAIPRLAGGRDEQFF TGCAGTGCTATCCCCCGACTAGCGGGGGGTCGGGATGAGCAGTTCTTC
TRBJ2-5 . TRBV4-3 . CASSQDARADQETQYF TGCGCCAGCAGCCAAGACGCACGAGCGGATCAAGAGACCCAGTACTTC
TRBJ1-2 . TRBV2 . CASSESRGGRGYGYTF TGTGCCAGCAGTGAGAGTCGTGGAGGGCGGGGATATGGCTACACCTTC
TRBJ2-5 . TRBV20-1 . CSARDLYLYQETQYF TGCAGTGCTAGAGACCTCTACCTGTACCAAGAGACCCAGTACTTC
TRBJ2-3 . TRBV10-3 many CAISGAADTQYF TGTGCCATCAGTGGGGCAGCAGATACGCAGTATTTT
TRBJ2-7 . TRBV6-2/TRBV6-3 . CASSYAGPQYEQYF TGTGCCAGCAGTTACGCGGGACCCCAGTACGAGCAGTACTTC
TRBJ2-5 TRBD1 TRBV7-2 . CASSLSFGQGIGETQYF TGTGCCAGCAGCTTATCTTTCGGACAGGGGATCGGGGAGACCCAGTACTTC